This T cell receptor beta chain was sequenced during a study of blood T cell repertoires in COVID-19. Study-wide context: Samples taken during acute and convalescent COVID-19 were collected in the United States, Italy and Spain. T cells, B-cell-depleted T cells, or PBMCs supplied cDNA or gDNA.

The CDR3 contains 14 residues. Trimming removed 2 bases from V and 2 bases from J, with 9 bases in between. Germline loops: CDR1 MDHEN, CDR2 SYDVKM. The authors' processing: Amplification of reference gene primers was used by the study to estimate nucleated cell counts. Generated by immunoSEQ multiplex PCR, the TCRdb table keeps only in-frame clones and is missing some. V, J and clone size were drawn from that table, and D and trimming were deduced from the DNA. Of over 85,000 clones in the sample, 70% to 90% were seen once. The sequenced sample consisted of peripheral blood. V gene TRBV28 combines with J gene TRBJ2-5, with D maybe TRBD2 (6 bases). The TCR sequence derives from a human donor in a cohort sampled during active COVID-19. CDR3 sequence (DNA): TGTGCCAGCAGTTTAGTCGGGGGTCAAGAGACCCAGTACTTC. Translated: CASSLVGGQETQYF.